The rows below give T cell receptor beta chains drawn from one sample of a study of cytotoxic CD8 clonotypes in ibrutinib-treated CLL. Data came from immunoSEQ multiplex PCR; TCRdb stores just in-frame clones and leaves some out. The sample records about 310,000 clones, almost 80% being singletons. Sequencing used PBMCs, obtained before ibrutinib treatment. The receptors shown here come from a human donor with chronic lymphocytic leukemia. The CDR3 runs from the conserved cysteine through the conserved F or W. Fields, in order: D gene, clone size, J gene, V gene, CDR3 protein, CDR3 DNA. A D gene is named only where the DNA matches it firmly. Size tells how often a clone was seen (once, few, many) or the class of an expanded clone, and some rows leave it out.

D gene: -; clone size: -; J gene: TRBJ2-5; V gene: TRBV10-1; CDR3 protein: CASSRPCRAALGQETQYF; CDR3 DNA: TGCGCCAGCAGCCGACCGTGCAGGGCGGCCTTGGGGCAAGAGACCCAGTACTTC
D gene: -; clone size: -; J gene: TRBJ2-4; V gene: TRBV4-2; CDR3 protein: CASSLGGIAKNIQYF; CDR3 DNA: TGTGCCAGCAGCTTAGGTGGTATAGCCAAAAACATTCAGTACTTC
D gene: TRBD1; clone size: -; J gene: TRBJ1-2; V gene: TRBV5-5; CDR3 protein: CASSRPGTGGKDGYTF; CDR3 DNA: TGTGCCAGCAGCAGGCCCGGGACAGGGGGCAAGGATGGCTACACCTTC
D gene: TRBD2; clone size: -; J gene: TRBJ2-7; V gene: TRBV13; CDR3 protein: CASSLGTSSYEQYF; CDR3 DNA: TGTGCCAGCAGCTTGGGGACTAGCTCCTACGAGCAGTACTTC
D gene: -; clone size: -; J gene: TRBJ1-1; V gene: TRBV5-4; CDR3 protein: CASSLESRAEAFF; CDR3 DNA: TGTGCCAGCAGCTTGGAATCTAGGGCTGAAGCTTTCTTT
D gene: TRBD1; clone size: -; J gene: TRBJ1-4; V gene: TRBV19; CDR3 protein: CASSKLQGTATNEKLFF; CDR3 DNA: TGTGCCAGTAGTAAATTACAGGGGACTGCAACTAATGAAAAACTGTTTTTT
D gene: -; clone size: -; J gene: TRBJ2-7; V gene: TRBV27; CDR3 protein: CASSRDSTYEQYF; CDR3 DNA: TGTGCCAGCAGCCGAGATTCCACCTACGAGCAGTACTTC
D gene: TRBD2; clone size: -; J gene: TRBJ2-7; V gene: TRBV29-1; CDR3 protein: CSVGISGRRNEQYF; CDR3 DNA: TGCAGCGTTGGGATTAGCGGGAGACGAAACGAGCAGTACTTC
D gene: -; clone size: -; J gene: TRBJ2-7; V gene: TRBV30; CDR3 protein: CAWSAGYEQYF; CDR3 DNA: TGTGCCTGGAGTGCGGGCTACGAGCAGTACTTC
D gene: TRBD1; clone size: -; J gene: TRBJ2-5; V gene: TRBV7-9; CDR3 protein: CASSLTGGTQETQYF; CDR3 DNA: TGTGCCAGCAGCCTCACAGGGGGAACACAAGAGACCCAGTACTTC
D gene: -; clone size: -; J gene: TRBJ2-7; V gene: TRBV6-5; CDR3 protein: CASSQPDGGEQYF; CDR3 DNA: TGTGCCAGCAGCCAACCTGACGGGGGAGAGCAGTACTTC
D gene: -; clone size: -; J gene: TRBJ2-3; V gene: TRBV5-4; CDR3 protein: CASIDSGITDTQYF; CDR3 DNA: TGTGCCAGCATTGATAGCGGAATCACAGATACGCAGTATTTT
D gene: TRBD1; clone size: -; J gene: TRBJ1-5; V gene: TRBV2; CDR3 protein: CASSEGTGWNQPQHF; CDR3 DNA: TGTGCCAGCAGTGAGGGGACAGGGTGGAATCAGCCCCAGCATTTT
D gene: -; clone size: -; J gene: TRBJ1-1; V gene: TRBV2; CDR3 protein: CATAWGAEAFF; CDR3 DNA: TGTGCCACCGCTTGGGGAGCTGAAGCTTTCTTT
D gene: TRBD1; clone size: -; J gene: TRBJ1-2; V gene: TRBV4-3; CDR3 protein: CASSQPGTGGYGYTF; CDR3 DNA: TGCGCCAGCAGCCAACCCGGGACAGGGGGCTATGGCTACACCTTC
D gene: TRBD1; clone size: many; J gene: TRBJ1-4; V gene: TRBV18; CDR3 protein: CASSPLTGGEEKLFF; CDR3 DNA: TGTGCCAGCTCACCCTTGACAGGGGGCGAAGAAAAACTGTTTTTT
D gene: -; clone size: -; J gene: TRBJ2-1; V gene: TRBV30; CDR3 protein: CAWQTTLSYNEQFF; CDR3 DNA: TGTGCCTGGCAGACTACACTCTCCTACAATGAGCAGTTCTTC
D gene: -; clone size: -; J gene: TRBJ2-1; V gene: TRBV11-3; CDR3 protein: CASSSINNEQFF; CDR3 DNA: TGTGCCAGCAGCTCCATTAACAATGAGCAGTTCTTC
D gene: TRBD2; clone size: once; J gene: TRBJ2-2; V gene: TRBV9; CDR3 protein: CASSPGLEGTGELFF; CDR3 DNA: TGTGCCAGCAGCCCAGGACTAGAAGGGACCGGGGAGCTGTTTTTT
D gene: TRBD2; clone size: -; J gene: TRBJ2-1; V gene: TRBV9; CDR3 protein: CASSVVGGRYNEQFF; CDR3 DNA: TGTGCCAGCAGCGTAGTTGGCGGGAGATACAATGAGCAGTTCTTC
D gene: -; clone size: -; J gene: TRBJ2-1; V gene: TRBV11-2; CDR3 protein: CASSLDLRYEQFF; CDR3 DNA: TGTGCCAGCAGCTTAGATTTGCGGTATGAGCAGTTCTTC
D gene: TRBD2; clone size: -; J gene: TRBJ2-3; V gene: TRBV6-4; CDR3 protein: CASSESGRAGDTQYF; CDR3 DNA: TGTGCCAGCAGTGAAAGCGGGAGGGCCGGAGATACGCAGTATTTT
D gene: TRBD1; clone size: -; J gene: TRBJ2-7; V gene: TRBV7-8; CDR3 protein: CASSEDRFSYEQYF; CDR3 DNA: TGTGCCAGCAGCGAGGACAGGTTCTCCTACGAGCAGTACTTC
D gene: -; clone size: once; J gene: TRBJ1-2; V gene: TRBV10-3; CDR3 protein: CAISVGPRTNYGYTF; CDR3 DNA: TGTGCCATCAGTGTGGGGCCTCGAACTAACTATGGCTACACCTTC
D gene: TRBD1; clone size: -; J gene: TRBJ2-7; V gene: TRBV27; CDR3 protein: CASSTGGNEQYF; CDR3 DNA: TGTGCCAGCAGTACAGGGGGCAACGAGCAGTACTTC
D gene: -; clone size: -; J gene: TRBJ1-2; V gene: TRBV9; CDR3 protein: CASSSTPRGQENGYTF; CDR3 DNA: TGTGCCAGCAGCTCCACCCCACGGGGACAAGAAAATGGCTACACCTTC
D gene: TRBD1; clone size: once; J gene: TRBJ1-1; V gene: TRBV19; CDR3 protein: CASSIIQGRTEAFF; CDR3 DNA: TGTGCCAGTAGTATCATACAGGGGCGTACTGAAGCTTTCTTT
D gene: -; clone size: few; J gene: TRBJ1-4; V gene: TRBV27; CDR3 protein: CASSLWAGRSEKLFF; CDR3 DNA: TGTGCCAGCAGTTTATGGGCAGGGCGGAGCGAAAAACTGTTTTTT
D gene: -; clone size: -; J gene: TRBJ2-2; V gene: TRBV2; CDR3 protein: CASREIPGGELFF; CDR3 DNA: TGTGCCAGCAGAGAGATACCTGGCGGGGAGCTGTTTTTT
D gene: TRBD2; clone size: -; J gene: TRBJ2-1; V gene: TRBV5-1; CDR3 protein: CASSTTSGSPDEQFF; CDR3 DNA: TGCGCCAGCAGCACCACTAGCGGGAGTCCCGATGAGCAGTTCTTC
D gene: -; clone size: -; J gene: TRBJ2-7; V gene: TRBV7-2; CDR3 protein: CASSLRVLAEQYF; CDR3 DNA: TGTGCCAGCAGCTTAAGGGTTTTGGCCGAGCAGTACTTC
D gene: -; clone size: -; J gene: TRBJ1-2; V gene: TRBV20-1; CDR3 protein: CSSKGGYGYTF; CDR3 DNA: TGCAGTTCTAAGGGGGGCTATGGCTACACCTTC
D gene: -; clone size: once; J gene: TRBJ1-1; V gene: TRBV7-2; CDR3 protein: CASSLYGTHNTEAFF; CDR3 DNA: TGTGCCAGCAGCTTATACGGGACTCATAACACTGAAGCTTTCTTT
D gene: -; clone size: -; J gene: TRBJ2-1; V gene: TRBV5-1; CDR3 protein: CASSLALVAEQFF; CDR3 DNA: TGCGCCAGCAGCTTGGCGTTAGTTGCTGAGCAGTTCTTC
D gene: -; clone size: -; J gene: TRBJ2-3; V gene: TRBV7-6; CDR3 protein: CASSLRGTTSADTQYF; CDR3 DNA: TGTGCCAGCAGCTTAAGGGGGACTACCAGTGCAGATACGCAGTATTTT
D gene: -; clone size: -; J gene: TRBJ1-3; V gene: TRBV7-8; CDR3 protein: CASSLLFSGNTIYF; CDR3 DNA: TGTGCCAGCAGCTTATTGTTCTCTGGAAACACCATATATTTT
D gene: TRBD2; clone size: once; J gene: TRBJ2-7; V gene: TRBV9; CDR3 protein: CASSATGTSRGDLSEQYF; CDR3 DNA: TGTGCCAGCAGCGCGACCGGGACTAGCAGGGGGGACCTTTCCGAGCAGTACTTC
D gene: TRBD1; clone size: -; J gene: TRBJ1-2; V gene: TRBV18; CDR3 protein: CASSPTTGSYGYTF; CDR3 DNA: TGTGCCAGCTCACCAACGACAGGGAGCTATGGCTACACCTTC
D gene: -; clone size: -; J gene: TRBJ1-2; V gene: TRBV29-1; CDR3 protein: CSVLAGSEYGYTF; CDR3 DNA: TGCAGCGTTTTGGCAGGGTCGGAATACGGCTACACCTTC
D gene: TRBD1; clone size: -; J gene: TRBJ1-2; V gene: TRBV18; CDR3 protein: CASSDRQGASDGYTF; CDR3 DNA: TGTGCCAGCTCAGACCGACAGGGGGCATCGGATGGCTACACCTTC
D gene: -; clone size: -; J gene: TRBJ2-7; V gene: TRBV6-5; CDR3 protein: CASSYRTSGEQYF; CDR3 DNA: TGTGCCAGCAGTTACAGGACCTCCGGCGAGCAGTACTTC
D gene: -; clone size: -; J gene: TRBJ2-7; V gene: TRBV6-5; CDR3 protein: CASSYRPGEVYEQYF; CDR3 DNA: TGTGCCAGCAGTTACCGCCCGGGAGAAGTTTACGAGCAGTACTTC
D gene: -; clone size: -; J gene: TRBJ2-7; V gene: TRBV6-1; CDR3 protein: CASSAWGPSYEQYF; CDR3 DNA: TGTGCCAGCAGTGCATGGGGTCCCTCCTACGAGCAGTACTTC
D gene: TRBD1; clone size: -; J gene: TRBJ2-1; V gene: TRBV9; CDR3 protein: CASSVETGTYNEQFF; CDR3 DNA: TGTGCCAGCAGCGTAGAGACAGGGACCTACAATGAGCAGTTCTTC
D gene: TRBD1; clone size: -; J gene: TRBJ2-7; V gene: TRBV28; CDR3 protein: CASSFPHRGFEQYF; CDR3 DNA: TGTGCCAGCAGTTTCCCCCACAGGGGTTTCGAGCAGTACTTC
D gene: -; clone size: -; J gene: TRBJ1-3; V gene: TRBV18; CDR3 protein: CASLRGPGNTIYF; CDR3 DNA: TGTGCCAGCCTCAGGGGTCCCGGAAACACCATATATTTT
D gene: -; clone size: -; J gene: TRBJ1-1; V gene: TRBV27; CDR3 protein: CASKTAGDTEAFF; CDR3 DNA: TGTGCCAGCAAGACTGCAGGGGACACTGAAGCTTTCTTT
D gene: -; clone size: -; J gene: TRBJ1-4; V gene: TRBV28; CDR3 protein: CASSSTTGVPLGLFF; CDR3 DNA: TGTGCCAGCAGTTCTACCACAGGAGTACCTCTTGGGCTGTTTTTT
D gene: -; clone size: few; J gene: TRBJ1-4; V gene: TRBV7-9; CDR3 protein: CASSLNGRSEKLFF; CDR3 DNA: TGTGCCAGCAGCTTAAATGGGCGCAGTGAAAAACTGTTTTTT
D gene: -; clone size: once; J gene: TRBJ2-3; V gene: TRBV2; CDR3 protein: CASQGGFGDTQYF; CDR3 DNA: TGTGCCAGCCAAGGAGGGTTCGGTGATACGCAGTATTTT
D gene: -; clone size: -; J gene: TRBJ1-1; V gene: TRBV5-6; CDR3 protein: CASSFWRDEAFF; CDR3 DNA: TGTGCCAGCAGCTTCTGGAGGGATGAAGCTTTCTTT
D gene: TRBD2; clone size: -; J gene: TRBJ2-7; V gene: TRBV5-1; CDR3 protein: CASSLRGAGLNEQYF; CDR3 DNA: TGCGCCAGCAGCTTGAGAGGAGCGGGGTTGAACGAGCAGTACTTC
D gene: TRBD1; clone size: -; J gene: TRBJ2-6; V gene: TRBV11-1; CDR3 protein: CASSPGQGRNGANVLTF; CDR3 DNA: TGTGCCAGCAGCCCAGGACAGGGGAGGAATGGGGCCAACGTCCTGACTTTC
D gene: TRBD1; clone size: -; J gene: TRBJ1-4; V gene: TRBV6-5; CDR3 protein: CASSEDRGKLFF; CDR3 DNA: TGTGCCAGCAGTGAGGACAGGGGTAAACTGTTTTTT